This T cell receptor beta chain was sequenced during a study of blood T cells in healthy people across ages. Findings and caveats of the study: Expanded clonotype changes were possibly confounded by unknown donor CMV status.

Concerning this clonotype itself: Antigen unknown.

The authors drew about 9.9 milliliters of peripheral blood from each donor. CDR3 length: 15 residues. The germline V gene encodes CDR1 MGHDK and CDR2 SYGVNS. The V end lost 2 bases, the J end lost 4 bases, and 12 bases lay between the germline ends. A sample-barcoded 5' primer and a J-beta primer mix were used in a second PCR of about 7 to 12 cycles. Sequencing recovered at least 3 million CDR3-containing paired-end reads from each sample. In TCRdb, the 5' RACE reads were re-called with MiXCR into one record per CDR3 protein. The sample consists of almost 800,000 distinct CDR3 sequences, 58% of them appearing once.

Sequencing input: blood. This clonotype originated in a man younger than 40 in good health. The chain couples TRBV25-1 to TRBJ2-1, with D possibly TRBD2 on 7 matching bases. CDR3 protein: CASSEVGGPYNEQFF. The CDR3 coding sequence is TGTGCCAGCAGTGAAGTCGGGGGGCCTTACAATGAGCAGTTCTTC.